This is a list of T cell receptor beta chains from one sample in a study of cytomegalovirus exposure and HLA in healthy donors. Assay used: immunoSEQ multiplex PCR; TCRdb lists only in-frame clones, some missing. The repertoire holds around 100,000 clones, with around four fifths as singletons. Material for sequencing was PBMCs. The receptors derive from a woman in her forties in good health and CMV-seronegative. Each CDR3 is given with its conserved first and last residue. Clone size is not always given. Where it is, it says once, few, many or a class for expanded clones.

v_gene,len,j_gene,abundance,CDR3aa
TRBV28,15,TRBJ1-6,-,CASSSRTGGLSPLHF
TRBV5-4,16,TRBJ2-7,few,CASSFRAPGQRYEQYF
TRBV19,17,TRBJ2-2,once,CASRWRQGIKGTGELFF
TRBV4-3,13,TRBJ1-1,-,CASSQGKRTEAFF
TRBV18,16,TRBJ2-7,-,CASSPPNIMPGVEQYF
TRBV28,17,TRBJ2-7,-,CASSSEGLAAITYEQYF
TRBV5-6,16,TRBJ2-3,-,CASSLSAGGGTDTQYF
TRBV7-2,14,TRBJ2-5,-,CASSLRLAGETQYF
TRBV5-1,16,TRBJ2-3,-,CASSYPGLAGTDTQYF
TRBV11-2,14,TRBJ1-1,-,CASSSHRGNTEAFF
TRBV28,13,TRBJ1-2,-,CASSFRQRYGYTF
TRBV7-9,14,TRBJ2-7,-,CASSSTGTVYEQYF
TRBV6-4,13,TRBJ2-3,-,CASSDQGQDTQYF
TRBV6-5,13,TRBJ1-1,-,CASSYSSNTEAFF
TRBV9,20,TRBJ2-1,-,CASSVEGTGLGERVYNEQFF
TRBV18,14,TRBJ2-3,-,CASSPRGLIDTQYF
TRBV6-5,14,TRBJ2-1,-,CASSPLYSYNEQFF
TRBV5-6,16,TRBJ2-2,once,CASSLGPGQRTGELFF
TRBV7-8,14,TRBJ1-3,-,CASSLSISGNTIYF
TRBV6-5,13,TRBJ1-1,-,CASSRTVRVQAFF
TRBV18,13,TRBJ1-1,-,CASSRGANTEAFF
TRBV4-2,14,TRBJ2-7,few,CASSQAGDSYEQYF
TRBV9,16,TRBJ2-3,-,CASSVGAVVPTDTQYF
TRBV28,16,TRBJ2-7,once,CASSSLPPQGLREQYF
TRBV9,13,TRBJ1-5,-,CASSVAGEGPQHF
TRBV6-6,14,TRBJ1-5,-,CASSYGQGAEPQHF
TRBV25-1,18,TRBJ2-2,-,CASRKPERSQNNTGELFF
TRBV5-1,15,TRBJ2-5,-,CASSLVGQAQETQYF
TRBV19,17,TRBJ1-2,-,CASSPPPWTGGVYGYTF
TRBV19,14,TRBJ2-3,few,CASSPQGTTDTQYF
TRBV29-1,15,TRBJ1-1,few,CSSQGGGDESTEAFF
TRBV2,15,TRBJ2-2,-,CASSVGGRASGELFF
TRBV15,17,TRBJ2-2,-,CATSRDRSGLITGELFF
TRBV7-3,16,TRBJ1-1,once,CASSPDRGVGHTEAFF
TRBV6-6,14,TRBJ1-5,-,CASSYSSFNQPQHF
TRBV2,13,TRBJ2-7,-,CASSDGGIYEQYF
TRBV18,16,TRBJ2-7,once,CASSPSGTGGLYEQYF
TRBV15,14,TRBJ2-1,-,CATSIQRDSNEQFF
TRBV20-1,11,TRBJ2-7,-,CSASHYAGEYF
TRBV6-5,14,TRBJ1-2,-,CASSLGGTLLGYTF
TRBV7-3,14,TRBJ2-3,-,CASSLTLVADTQYF
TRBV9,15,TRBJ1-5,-,CASSPGDVVNQPQHF
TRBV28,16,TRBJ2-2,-,CASSAVWATNTGELFF
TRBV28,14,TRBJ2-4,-,CASGDQGAANIQYF
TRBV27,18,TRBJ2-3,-,CASSLIPVGGSITDTQYF
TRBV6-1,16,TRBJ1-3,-,CASSEARALSGNTIYF
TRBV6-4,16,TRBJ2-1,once,CASSVSLAGTYNEQFF
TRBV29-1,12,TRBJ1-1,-,CSVDRGNTEAFF
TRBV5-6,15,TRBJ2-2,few,CASSSSVSNTGELFF
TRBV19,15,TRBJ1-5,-,CASDGAVYSNQPQHF
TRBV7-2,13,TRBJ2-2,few,CASSPQYTGELFF
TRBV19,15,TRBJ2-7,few,CASSIGYRGAYEQYF
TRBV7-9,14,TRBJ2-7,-,CASSLGQGYHEQYF
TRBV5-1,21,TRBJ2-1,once,CASSLPNYRTGRTRERNEQFF
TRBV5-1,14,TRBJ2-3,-,CASSLGTTPDTQYF
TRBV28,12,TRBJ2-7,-,CASSWGQYEQYF